A single sample is the source of the 10 T cell receptor beta chains below, sequenced in a study of blood T cells in healthy people across ages. A sample-barcoded 5' primer and a J-beta primer mix were used in a second PCR of about 6 to 11 cycles. TCRdb redid the calling of the 5' RACE reads with MiXCR, one entry per CDR3 protein. The repertoire holds more than 500,000 distinct CDR3 sequences, with about 25% as singletons. The sample was also reused in another study, on T cells of mothers and their children.

Sequencing used blood. These receptors were obtained from a boy younger than 10 in good health.

This clonotype was recorded a few times. The chain carries TRBV3-1 and TRBJ2-5; 11 bases match TRBD2. The CDR3 extends over 16 amino acids. V shed 5 bases and J 4 bases; nucleotides not matched to a gene: 9. Germline V gene sequence: CDR1 LGHDT, CDR2 YNNKEL (reference sequence). This CDR3 reads CASSERSGGAIETQYF. CDR3 in DNA: TGTGCCAGCAGCGAGCGTAGCGGGGGGGCGATAGAGACCCAGTACTTC.

This clonotype has a handful of counts. The genes are TRBV12-3 or TRBV12-4 and TRBJ2-3; TRBD2 matches at 8 bases. The CDR3 contains 15 residues. J was trimmed by 0 bases and V by 2 bases; bases with no gene match: 1. Here the CDR3 reads CASSLIAGSTDTQYF. CDR3 coding DNA: TGTGCCAGCAGTTTAATAGCGGGGAGCACAGATACGCAGTATTTT.

The J gene is TRBJ2-3, the V gene TRBV28, with 10 bases fitting TRBD1. The germline V gene has CDR1 MDHEN and CDR2 SYDVKM. This CDR3 has 15 residues. V was pared by 6 bases and J by 0 bases, with 3 bases of the junction left unmatched. This CDR3 reads CASRTGGTSTDTQYF. The CDR3 DNA reads TGTGCCAGCAGGACAGGGGGCACGAGCACAGATACGCAGTATTTT.

The chain recombines TRBV11-2 with TRBJ2-3; D ambiguous. Trimming removed 4 bases at V and 5 bases at J, with 7 bases between. Germline CDR1 SGHAT, CDR2 FQNNGV. The CDR3 length is 12 residues. DNA of the CDR3: TGTGCCAGCAGCTCCTGGAAAGATACGCAGTATTTT. It encodes CASSSWKDTQYF.

This clonotype was seen only once. The chain is built from TRBV7-2 and TRBJ1-1; no firm D call. V lost 0 bases and J lost 0, with 11 bases in between. The V gene's germline CDR1 is SGHTA and CDR2 FQGNSA. There are 16 residues in the CDR3. As DNA, the CDR3 is TGTGCCAGCAGCTTAGCTCCTGGCCCGATGAACACTGAAGCTTTCTTT. Protein sequence: CASSLAPGPMNTEAFF.

The chain combines TRBV10-1 with TRBJ2-5; 11 nucleotides line up with TRBD2. Germline CDR1 WNHNN, CDR2 SYGVQD (reference sequence). This CDR3 has 16 amino acids. The ends lost 3 bases at V and 2 bases at J; junction bases unmatched: 5. The CDR3 here is CASSETSGSPQETQYF. Here the CDR3 DNA reads TGCGCCAGCAGTGAAACTAGCGGGAGCCCACAAGAGACCCAGTACTTC.

The chain recombines TRBV20-1 with TRBJ2-3, with 8 bases aligning to TRBD2. The CDR3 has 14 residues. Germline CDR1 is DFQATT and CDR2 is SNEGSKA (reference sequence). V was pared by 2 bases and J by 0 bases, with 1 base of the junction left unmatched. Here the CDR3 DNA reads TGCAGTGCTAGACAGCGGGGGAGCACAGATACGCAGTATTTT. It is translated as CSARQRGSTDTQYF.

This clonotype appeared a single time. The chain uses TRBV27 and TRBJ2-1, with unresolved D. Germline assignment: CDR1 MNHEY and CDR2 SMNVEV (reference sequence). Trimming took off 0 bases at V and 6 bases at J, with 6 bases between the two ends. CDR3 length: 13 amino acids. The CDR3 here is CASSLSLTNEQFF. CDR3 in DNA: TGTGCCAGCAGTTTATCTCTAACCAATGAGCAGTTCTTC.

The gene calls are TRBV6-5 and TRBJ2-1; D is possibly TRBD1 or TRBD2 (5 bases each). Trimming took off 0 bases at V and 5 bases at J, with 11 bases between the two ends. The CDR3 length is 15 residues. Germline assignment: CDR1 MNHEY and CDR2 SVGAGI. The CDR3 loop reads CASSYSLGPNNEQFF. CDR3 nucleotide sequence: TGTGCCAGCAGTTACTCTCTGGGACCTAACAATGAGCAGTTCTTC.

This chain joins TRBV6-1 and TRBJ1-4; no firm D call. Germline lookup yields CDR1 MNHNS and CDR2 SASEGT. The CDR3 extends over 11 amino acids. Trimming cost V 7 bases and J 14 bases, with 14 bases left between them. CDR3 protein: CASTNEKGLFF. CDR3 coding DNA: TGTGCCAGCACCAACGAAAAAGGGCTGTTTTTT.